Shown below are 26 T cell receptor beta chains from a single sample sequenced in a study of neoadjuvant anti-PD-1 for oral cavity cancer. Only in-frame clones appear in the TCRdb table, and some are missing; sequencing was by immunoSEQ multiplex PCR. The sample yields roughly 24,000 clones, 25% to 35% seen once. Noted time point: after neoadjuvant nivolumab, at surgical resection. The sample in question was tumor tissue, obtained after nivolumab (anti-PD-1) treatment. The receptors originated from a person between 35 and 79 years old with oral cavity squamous cell carcinoma.

This clone was counted a few times. This chain connects TRBV7-8 to TRBJ2-2, with D perhaps matching TRBD1 or TRBD2 (5 bases each). Germline V gene lookup returns CDR1 SGHVS and CDR2 FQNEAQ. V lost 1 base, J lost 5 bases, and 14 bases lay in between. This CDR3 is 16 amino acids long. The CDR3 is CASSLEIRGTTGELFF. DNA of the CDR3: TGTGCCAGCAGCTTAGAGATACGGGGCACTACCGGGGAGCTGTTTTTT.

J is TRBJ1-6 and V is TRBV11-2; D is possibly TRBD1 (5 bases). Germline assignment: CDR1 SGHAT and CDR2 FQNNGV. The CDR3 contains 18 residues. Trimming shortened V by 1 base and J by 1 base, and 14 bases separated the two germline ends. Here the CDR3 reads CASSLVNRPGSYNSPLHF. The CDR3 coding sequence is TGTGCCAGCAGCTTAGTAAACAGGCCCGGGTCCTATAATTCACCCCTCCACTTT.

This clone showed up just a few times. The chain is built from TRBV30 and TRBJ2-7; D possibly corresponds to TRBD1 (5 bases). The germline gives CDR1 GTSNPN, CDR2 SVGIG (reference sequence). The V and J ends lost 0 bases and 6 bases respectively, with 12 bases between them. CDR3 length: 13 residues. This chain's CDR3 is CAWSVFTGGEQYF. In DNA form, the CDR3 reads TGTGCCTGGAGTGTATTCACAGGCGGCGAGCAGTACTTC.

This clone has a handful of counts. One junction end disagrees with the germline gene, perhaps due to a read error. The rearrangement uses TRBV4-1 and TRBJ1-2; D possibly corresponds to TRBD1 (5 bases). This CDR3 is 12 amino acids long. Germline assignment: CDR1 MGHRA and CDR2 YSYEKL. The CDR3 region has the DNA TGCGCCAGCAGCCAAGGGGGGATCCGGCAGCAGTTC. The encoded protein is CASSQGGIRQQF.

The chain carries TRBV7-2 and TRBJ2-5; no clear D. CDR3 length: 12 residues. V was cut by 5 bases and J by 7 bases, with 11 bases left in between. Germline V gene sequence: CDR1 SGHTA, CDR2 FQGNSA. The DNA of the CDR3 is TGTGCCAGCAGCCCCGCGACCAGGACCCAGTACTTC. This codes for CASSPATRTQYF.

In its sample, this clone was seen a few times. V and J are TRBV7-8 and TRBJ2-7; 13 bases map to TRBD2. After removal of 2 bases from V and 3 bases from J, the junction contained 10 bases not matched to a gene. The length of the CDR3 is 18 residues. Germline V CDR1 and CDR2: SGHVS, FQNEAQ. DNA for the CDR3: TGTGCCAGCAGCTTAAGGACTAGCGGGAGTCAATTCTACTACGAGCAGTACTTC. This encodes CASSLRTSGSQFYYEQYF.

J is TRBJ2-7 and V is TRBV27; no definite D call. V was cut by 5 bases and J by 1 base, with 9 bases left in between. This CDR3 region has 13 residues. Germline V gene lookup returns CDR1 MNHEY and CDR2 SMNVEV (reference sequence). The CDR3 sequence is CASSPTVSYEQYF. DNA for the CDR3: TGTGCCAGCAGTCCGACGGTTTCCTACGAGCAGTACTTC.

The chain is built from TRBV14 and TRBJ2-2, with 7 bases lining up with TRBD2. The V gene end was trimmed by 4 bases and the J gene end by 6 bases; junction bases not matched to a gene: 8. This CDR3 is 15 amino acids long. Germline-derived CDR1 and CDR2 are SGHDN and FVKESK. CDR3 in DNA: TGTGCCAGCAGCCGAAGATACGCGGGAGCCGGGGAGCTGTTTTTT. Protein sequence: CASSRRYAGAGELFF.

This clone was seen many times. Other DNA sequences from this sample encode an identical CDR3 as well. This chain uses TRBV29-1 with TRBJ1-5; D gene uncertain. Trimming stripped 6 bases from V and 0 bases from J, with 9 bases between. Looked up from germline, CDR1 is SQVTM and CDR2 is ANQGSEA. This CDR3 comprises 13 residues. CDR3 in DNA: TGCAGCGTGAGAGAAAATAGCAATCAGCCCCAGCATTTT. The encoded protein is CSVRENSNQPQHF. The full variable domain, completed using reference TRBV29-1 and TRBJ1-5, is SAVISQKPSRDICQRGTSLTIQCQVDSQVTMMFWYRQQPGQSLTLIATANQGSEATYESGFVIDKFPISRPNLTFSTLTVSNMSPEDSSIYLCSVRENSNQPQHFGDGTRLSIL.

The chain uses TRBV5-1 and TRBJ2-2, with 8 bases that match TRBD2. Per germline, CDR1 SGHRS and CDR2 YFSETQ. J was trimmed by 1 base and V by 0 bases; bases with no gene match: 5. This CDR3 is 17 amino acids long. The CDR3 spells CASSLASAGGNTGELFF. Here the CDR3 DNA reads TGCGCCAGCAGCTTGGCCTCCGCGGGGGGGAACACCGGGGAGCTGTTTTTT.

This chain connects TRBV6-6 to TRBJ1-2; 9 bases are shared with TRBD1. Germline V gives CDR1 MNHNY, CDR2 SVGAGI (reference sequence). The ends lost 5 bases at V and 4 bases at J; junction bases unmatched: 5. There are 14 residues in the CDR3. CDR3 in amino acids: CASSTRDRVYGYTF. The CDR3 nucleotides read TGTGCCAGCAGTACCCGGGACAGGGTCTATGGCTACACCTTC.

This clone was observed a few times. The gene calls are TRBV2 and TRBJ2-7, with 7 bases aligning to TRBD1. Germline CDR1 and CDR2: SNHLY and FYNNEI. V lost 9 bases and J lost 0; bases outside the gene matches: 11. CDR3 size: 15 residues. The CDR3 loop reads CASRTRDSSSYEQYF. In DNA, the CDR3 is TGTGCCAGTAGGACTCGGGACAGTAGCTCCTACGAGCAGTACTTC.

This clone was seen more than once but under ten times. V and J are TRBV7-9 and TRBJ1-1; D might be TRBD1 (5 bases). The CDR3 covers 15 residues. Trimming removed 4 bases at V and 0 bases at J, with 12 bases between. Germline-derived CDR1 and CDR2 are SEHNR and FQNEAQ (reference sequence). The CDR3 is CASSSRQTMNTEAFF. DNA for the CDR3: TGTGCCAGCAGCTCGAGACAGACCATGAACACTGAAGCTTTCTTT.

This chain joins TRBV19 and TRBJ2-4; 8 nucleotides match TRBD1. This CDR3 comprises 15 residues. Germline V gene sequence: CDR1 LNHDA, CDR2 SQIVND (reference sequence). J gave up 5 bases and V 3 bases, and 6 bases lay outside the gene matches. Here the CDR3 reads CASSMFRGLENIQYF. CDR3 coding DNA: TGTGCCAGTAGTATGTTCAGGGGGCTTGAAAACATTCAGTACTTC. The full variable domain, in which reference TRBV19 and TRBJ2-4 provide the parts outside the CDR3, is DGGITQSPKYLFRKEGQNVTLSCEQNLNHDAMYWYRQDPGQGLRLIYYSQIVNDFQKGDIAEGYSVSREKKESFPLTVTSAQKNPTAFYLCASSMFRGLENIQYFGAGTRLSVL.

The rearrangement uses TRBV11-2 and TRBJ2-7, with 14 bases lining up with TRBD2. Trimming removed 5 bases from V and 3 bases from J; junction bases left unmatched: 6. CDR3 size: 16 residues. Per germline, CDR1 SGHAT and CDR2 FQNNGV. The CDR3 reads CASSPPGLAGDYEQYF. The CDR3 bases are TGTGCCAGCAGCCCACCGGGACTAGCGGGAGACTACGAGCAGTACTTC.

The chain combines TRBV28 with TRBJ1-2; tentatively, D is TRBD1 (5 bases). This CDR3 has 12 amino acids. Germline V gives CDR1 MDHEN, CDR2 SYDVKM. Between the trimmed V and J ends, which lost 11 bases and 4 bases, there was a span of 14 bases. CDR3: CALSKDSYGYTF. The CDR3 bases are TGTGCCCTTTCGAAAGACAGCTATGGCTACACCTTC.

A few counts support this clone. The chain carries TRBV19 and TRBJ1-5, with D possibly being TRBD1 (5 bases). From germline, CDR1 is LNHDA and CDR2 SQIVND (reference sequence). This CDR3 spans 15 amino acids. V lost 3 bases, J lost 2 bases, and 11 bases lay in between. The DNA of the CDR3 is TGTGCCAGTAGTATGCGGGGGGTTGGCAATCAGCCCCAGCATTTT. Residues: CASSMRGVGNQPQHF.

This sequence joins TRBV7-8 and TRBJ2-6; D is unresolved. Trimming took off 0 bases at V and 3 bases at J, with 0 bases between the two ends. The germline V gene encodes CDR1 SGHVS and CDR2 FQNEAQ. The CDR3 is 13 residues long. CDR3 amino acids: CASSLAGANVLTF. CDR3 coding DNA: TGTGCCAGCAGCTTAGCTGGGGCCAACGTCCTGACTTTC.

This chain links TRBV30 with TRBJ2-5; tentative D call: TRBD1 (6 bases). Trimming left V 2 bases short and J 0 bases short, with 13 bases between. This CDR3 contains 15 residues. Germline V gene data show CDR1 as GTSNPN and CDR2 as SVGIG (reference sequence). In DNA form, the CDR3 reads TGTGCCTGGAGTCTTGGGACATCGTACCAAGAGACCCAGTACTTC. It is translated as CAWSLGTSYQETQYF.

Within the sample, this clone is medium-sized. The rearrangement joins TRBV7-9 to TRBJ2-2; 14 nucleotides align to TRBD2. This CDR3 has 18 residues. Trimming took 6 bases from V and 4 from J; bases not matched to a gene: 10. Germline V CDR1 and CDR2: SEHNR, FQNEAQ (reference sequence). The CDR3 nucleotides are TGTGCCAGCAGGGAACCGGGACTAGCGGGGGAGCTCACCGGGGAGCTGTTTTTT. Residues: CASREPGLAGELTGELFF.

A few counts support this clone. The chain uses TRBV6-1 and TRBJ1-2; no clear D gene. Trimming removed 6 bases from V and 4 bases from J, with 6 bases in between. The germline V gene has CDR1 MNHNS and CDR2 SASEGT. CDR3 length: 11 amino acids. CDR3 region: CASRTSYGYTF. CDR3 nucleotides: TGTGCCAGCAGGACAAGCTATGGCTACACCTTC.

This chain joins TRBV25-1 and TRBJ1-6; 10 bases align to TRBD1. CDR3 length equals 14 residues. With V trimmed by 3 bases and J by 10 bases, 3 bases remained unmatched. Germline V gene lookup returns CDR1 MGHDK and CDR2 SYGVNS. The DNA for the CDR3 is TGTGCCAGCAGTGACCAGACAGGGGGCTCACCCCTCCACTTT. Encoded protein: CASSDQTGGSPLHF.

The chain is built from TRBV7-2 and TRBJ2-5, with a weak D call TRBD2 (6 bases). V lost 2 bases, J lost 4 bases, and 11 bases lay in between. Looked up from germline, CDR1 is SGHTA and CDR2 is FQGNSA. The CDR3 contains 14 residues. CDR3 protein: CASSLNQGGETQYF. CDR3 DNA sequence: TGTGCCAGCAGCTTAAACCAGGGAGGAGAGACCCAGTACTTC.

This clone was counted only a few times. V gene TRBV29-1 combines with J gene TRBJ2-5, with TRBD1 identical over 12 bases. The CDR3 sequence is 13 residues long. CDR1 SQVTM and CDR2 ANQGSEA come from the germline V gene. Trimming at V came to 6 bases and at J to 5 bases, leaving 4 bases not matched to a gene. Here the CDR3 DNA reads TGCAGCGTCGGGACAGGGGGCTGGGAGACCCAGTACTTC. Translating it yields CSVGTGGWETQYF.

The V and J genes are TRBV5-4 and TRBJ1-4, with D uncertain. Trimming pared 2 bases from V and 3 bases from J, leaving 8 bases between. Germline loops: CDR1 SGHNT, CDR2 YYREEE (reference sequence). CDR3 length: 14 amino acids. DNA of the CDR3: TGTGCCAGCAGCTTAGCGGCCTCTAATGAAAAACTGTTTTTT. This encodes CASSLAASNEKLFF. Full variable domain (outside the CDR3, taken from reference TRBV5-4 and TRBJ1-4): ETGVTQSPTHLIKTRGQQVTLRCSSQSGHNTVSWYQQALGQGPQFIFQYYREEENGRGNFPPRFSGLQFPNYSSELNVNALELDDSALYLCASSLAASNEKLFFGSGTQLSVL.

The chain links TRBV19 to TRBJ2-1; TRBD1 agrees at 7 bases. Looked up from germline, CDR1 is LNHDA and CDR2 is SQIVND (reference sequence). The V gene end was trimmed by 7 bases and the J gene end by 3 bases; junction bases not matched to a gene: 9. The CDR3 consists of 15 residues. CDR3 protein: CASKRKTGNYNEQFF. The CDR3, as DNA: TGTGCCAGTAAACGAAAGACAGGGAACTACAATGAGCAGTTCTTC.